This TCR beta chain is drawn from a study of T cells in lung cancer brain metastases (dated by TCRdb to about 2018). About the study as a whole: Of the approximately 20 patients, over 15 had a history of tobacco use, with a median of approximately 40 pack-years. Nine tenths of the roughly 20 patients received no interval therapy between primary and metastasis resection. The primary and brain metastasis specimens were acquired a median of around 380 days apart. The study compared TCR beta CDR3 repertoires of fully resected primary non-small cell lung cancers with those of paired brain metastases. A cohort of 20 patients was included, from whom 40 or so specimens were contributed, with one primary lung lesion and one brain metastasis obtained from each patient. Patients had a median age at first diagnosis of approximately 50 years, with roughly nine males and fewer than twelve females. DNA integrity number averaged roughly 3.9 in both primary and metastatic specimens, with no significant difference between sites. What the work shows at the level of the full study, not this receptor alone: Effects of preoperative corticosteroids on T cell infiltration in brain metastases could not be controlled. Most clones were specific to a single lesion, and overlap between paired lesions was limited (mean Morisita index approximately 0.25). Significantly fewer unique productive clones were found in brain metastases than in paired primaries (median around 1,400 versus 4,600). DNA fragmentation in FFPE samples may have prevented retrieval of the complete infiltrating T cell repertoire. In brain metastases, the ten most abundant clones accounted for a significantly larger fraction of the repertoire than in primaries, a finding that suggests clonal expansion.

Patients had resection either for delayed recurrence of a solitary brain metastasis or for synchronous oligometastatic disease. To avoid including cancers other than NSCLC, any patient with a history of multiple malignancies was excluded. Tumor areas were macrodissected from a few deparaffinized about 10 um unstained sections, using marked H&E slides as a guide. All specimens were fixed in formalin and embedded in paraffin (FFPE). The AllPrep DNA/RNA FFPE Kit was used for extraction of genomic DNA. With respect to this clone: Its recognized antigen is unknown. The record has no base qualities; no much larger clone is one base away.

Between roughly 2 and 5 ug genomic DNA was input per sample, and equal DNA input was given to paired samples. TCR beta libraries were constructed with the immunoSEQ hsTCRbeta Kit, which uses multiplexed V and J gene primers in two PCR steps. Pooled libraries with positive and negative controls were sequenced on an Illumina MiSeq using a 100-cycle paired-end protocol. The original methods were these. The immunoSEQ vendor processed the raw data into normalized, annotated TCR beta repertoire reports. Richness was defined as the number of unique clones by nucleotide sequence, and the iChao1 and Efron-Thisted estimators were used to extrapolate total richness. Pielou's evenness, Simpson's index, top-ten clone proportional abundance, and Morisita overlap index were used to characterize and compare paired lesions. Entries here come from immuneACCESS through TCRdb and include only in-frame sequences with V and J called. Some clones fail to appear in such tables; in the studies checked, an unresolved V gene covers under half of the shortfall, and the cause of the remainder is unknown. The V and J calls and clone size were taken over from that table, and D and trimming were inferred from the DNA. This sample has roughly 5,100 clones in its table, and approximately 88% of those were observed once. Clones ranked in the top ten supply around 6.5% of the sample.

From its cysteine to its phenylalanine, the CDR3 spans 17 amino acids. Solely the CDR3 DNA is kept, with 51 bases framed from the first base. The germline V gene (reference sequence) supplies CDR1 SEHNR and CDR2 FQNEAQ. Relative to germline, V is missing 2 bases and J is missing 7 bases, with 10 bases of the junction outside any gene match. The receptor was isolated from a man aged 45-65 years with non-small cell lung cancer that had spread to the brain. The chain uses TRBV7-9 and TRBJ2-1; TRBD2 agrees with 11 junctional bases. The sequenced sample was tumor tissue from a brain metastasis. In light of the paper, this sample's cell subset or site label describes: paired resected brain metastasis. The nucleotide sequence reads TGTGCCAGCAGCTTACGACTAGCGGGGCGCTTAGGAAATGAGCAGTTCTTC. It translates as CASSLRLAGRLGNEQFF.